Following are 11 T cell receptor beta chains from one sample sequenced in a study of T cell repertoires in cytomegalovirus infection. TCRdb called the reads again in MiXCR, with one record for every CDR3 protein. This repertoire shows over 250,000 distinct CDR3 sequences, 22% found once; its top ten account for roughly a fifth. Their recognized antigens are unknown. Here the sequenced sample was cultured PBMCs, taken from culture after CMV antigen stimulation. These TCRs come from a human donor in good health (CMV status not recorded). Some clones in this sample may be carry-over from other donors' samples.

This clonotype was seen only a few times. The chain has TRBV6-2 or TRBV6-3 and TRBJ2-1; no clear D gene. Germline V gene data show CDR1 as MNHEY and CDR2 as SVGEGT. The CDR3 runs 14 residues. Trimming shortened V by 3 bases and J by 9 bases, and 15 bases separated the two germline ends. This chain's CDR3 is CASSYGPSSVEQFF. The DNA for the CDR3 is TGTGCCAGCAGTTATGGGCCTTCCTCCGTTGAGCAGTTCTTC.

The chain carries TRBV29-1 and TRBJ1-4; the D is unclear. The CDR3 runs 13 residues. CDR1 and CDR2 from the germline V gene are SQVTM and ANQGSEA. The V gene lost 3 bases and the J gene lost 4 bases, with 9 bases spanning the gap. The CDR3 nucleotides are TGCAGCGTTGAGGAGGACCTTAATGAAAAACTGTTTTTT. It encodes CSVEEDLNEKLFF.

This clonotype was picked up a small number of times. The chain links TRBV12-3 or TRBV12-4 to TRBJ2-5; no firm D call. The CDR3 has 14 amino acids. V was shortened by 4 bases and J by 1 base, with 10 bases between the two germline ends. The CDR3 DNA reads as TGTGCCAGCAGTTCCCAGGTCATCCAAGAGACCCAGTACTTC. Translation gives CASSSQVIQETQYF.

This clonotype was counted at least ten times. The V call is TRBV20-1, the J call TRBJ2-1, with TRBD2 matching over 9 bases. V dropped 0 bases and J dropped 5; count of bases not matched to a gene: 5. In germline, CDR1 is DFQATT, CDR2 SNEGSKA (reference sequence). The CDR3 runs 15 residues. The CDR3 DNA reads TGCAGTGCTAGAGATCGAGTAGCGGGAGACAATGAGCAGTTCTTC. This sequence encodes CSARDRVAGDNEQFF.

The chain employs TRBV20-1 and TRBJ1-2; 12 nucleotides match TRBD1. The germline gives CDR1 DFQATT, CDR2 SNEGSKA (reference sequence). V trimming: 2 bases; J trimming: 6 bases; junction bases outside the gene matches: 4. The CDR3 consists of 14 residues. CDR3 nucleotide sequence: TGCAGTGCTAGACCGGGACAGGGGGCGAATGGCTACACCTTC. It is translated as CSARPGQGANGYTF.

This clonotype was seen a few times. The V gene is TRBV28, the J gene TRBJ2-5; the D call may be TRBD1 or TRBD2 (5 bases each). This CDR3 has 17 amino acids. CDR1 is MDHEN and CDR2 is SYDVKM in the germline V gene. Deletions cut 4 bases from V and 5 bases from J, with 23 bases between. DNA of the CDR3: TGTGCCAGCAGTTCAACAGAAATGAGGCCGGGGCGGGAGACCCAGTACTTC. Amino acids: CASSSTEMRPGRETQYF.

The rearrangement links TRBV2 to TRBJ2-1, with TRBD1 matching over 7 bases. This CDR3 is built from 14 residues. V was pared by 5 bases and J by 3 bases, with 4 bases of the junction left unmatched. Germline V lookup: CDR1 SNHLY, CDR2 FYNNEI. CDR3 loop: CASSWDSYYNEQFF. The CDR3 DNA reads TGTGCCAGCAGTTGGGACAGTTACTACAATGAGCAGTTCTTC.

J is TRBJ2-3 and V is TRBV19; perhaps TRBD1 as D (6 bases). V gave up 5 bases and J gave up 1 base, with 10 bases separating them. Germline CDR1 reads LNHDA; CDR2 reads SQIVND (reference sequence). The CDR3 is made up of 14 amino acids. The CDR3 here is CASSYRVGTDTQYF. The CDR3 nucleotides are TGTGCCAGTAGTTACAGGGTAGGCACAGATACGCAGTATTTT.

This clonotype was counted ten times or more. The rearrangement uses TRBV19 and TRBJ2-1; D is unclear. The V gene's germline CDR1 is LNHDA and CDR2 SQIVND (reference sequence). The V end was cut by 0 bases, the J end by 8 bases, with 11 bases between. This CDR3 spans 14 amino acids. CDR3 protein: CASSIDAKSYEQFF. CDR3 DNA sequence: TGTGCCAGTAGTATAGACGCTAAATCATATGAGCAGTTCTTC.

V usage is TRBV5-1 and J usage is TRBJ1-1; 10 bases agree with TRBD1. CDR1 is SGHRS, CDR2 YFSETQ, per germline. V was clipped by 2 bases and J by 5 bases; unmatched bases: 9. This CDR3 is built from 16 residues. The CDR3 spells CASSFNGQGVRTEAFF. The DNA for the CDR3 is TGCGCCAGCAGCTTTAATGGACAGGGGGTCAGGACTGAAGCTTTCTTT.

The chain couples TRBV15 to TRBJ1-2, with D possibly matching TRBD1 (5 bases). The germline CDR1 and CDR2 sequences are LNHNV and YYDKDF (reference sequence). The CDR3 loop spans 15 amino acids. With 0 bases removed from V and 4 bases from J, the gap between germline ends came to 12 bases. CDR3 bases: TGTGCCACCAGCAGAGATATTGAGACAGCCTATGGCTACACCTTC. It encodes CATSRDIETAYGYTF.